A selection of T cell receptor beta chains follows, all from one sample in a study of T-cell memory formation after mild COVID-19. TCRdb fed the 5' RACE reads into MiXCR, producing one record per CDR3 protein. The sample has around 430,000 distinct CDR3 sequences, roughly 15% seen once. Material for sequencing was PBMCs or a T cell subset sorted from them (not recorded which). Every receptor here comes from a man aged 18 to 29 who had mild COVID-19 (a few samples of this study predate the infection). Cell type and time point are not known. The CDR3 runs from the conserved cysteine through the conserved F or W.

V gene	J gene	CDR3 protein
TRBV27	TRBJ2-2	CASSFGGTGELFF
TRBV6-5	TRBJ2-1	CASSPGRGSYNEQFF
TRBV27	TRBJ2-5	CASSFSQTETQYF
TRBV20-1	TRBJ2-5	CSARPRDRGYVETQYF
TRBV7-9	TRBJ2-5	CASSRGGQGAGETQYF
TRBV2	TRBJ2-6	CAGQGASGANVLTF
TRBV6-5	TRBJ1-1	CASSVGLNTEAFF
TRBV20-1	TRBJ1-1	CSARMGGNEAFF
TRBV7-2	TRBJ1-2	CASSLEARTGVGYTF
TRBV12-3/TRBV12-4	TRBJ1-2	CASSPGRENYGYTF
TRBV10-3	TRBJ2-3	CAITRQGTDTQYF
TRBV30	TRBJ1-5	CAWTEGAGNQPQHF
TRBV9	TRBJ2-3	CASSTRSWIAGGLDTQYF
TRBV27	TRBJ2-1	CASSPTTTGNEQFF
TRBV27	TRBJ2-7	CASSLRAPGPKRSEQYF
TRBV15	TRBJ1-3	CATSSLKVSSNTIYF
TRBV7-2	TRBJ2-2	CASTPVGGGAQELFF
TRBV7-3	TRBJ2-2	CASSLGGQGTGELFF
TRBV11-2	TRBJ2-5	CASSLDGRGREETQYF
TRBV5-1	TRBJ2-5	CASSLEGSEETQYF
TRBV6-1	TRBJ1-1	CASSESGTGGNTEAFF
TRBV5-5	TRBJ1-6	CASRDQGTSNSPLHF
TRBV28	TRBJ1-5	CASSSFLPGQPQHF
TRBV12-3/TRBV12-4	TRBJ1-2	CASGQNYGYTF
TRBV7-2	TRBJ2-1	CASSYGLAYNEQFF
TRBV20-1	TRBJ1-6	CSARVQGPNSPLHF
TRBV7-9	TRBJ2-2	CASSSQGRYTGELFF